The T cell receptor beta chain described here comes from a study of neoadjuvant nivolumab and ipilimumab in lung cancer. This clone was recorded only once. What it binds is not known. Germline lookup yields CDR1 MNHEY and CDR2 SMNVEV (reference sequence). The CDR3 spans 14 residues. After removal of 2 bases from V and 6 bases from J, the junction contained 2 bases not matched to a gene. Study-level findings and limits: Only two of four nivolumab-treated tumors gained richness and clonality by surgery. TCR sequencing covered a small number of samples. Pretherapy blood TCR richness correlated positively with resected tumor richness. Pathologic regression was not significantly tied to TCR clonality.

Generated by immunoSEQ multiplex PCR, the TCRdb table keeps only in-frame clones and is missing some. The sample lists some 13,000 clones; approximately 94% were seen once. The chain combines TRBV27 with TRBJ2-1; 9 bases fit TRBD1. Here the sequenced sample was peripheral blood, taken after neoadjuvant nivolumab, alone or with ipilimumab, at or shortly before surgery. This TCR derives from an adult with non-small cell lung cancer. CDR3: CASSLTGGRNEQFF. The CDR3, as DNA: TGTGCCAGCAGTTTAACAGGGGGCCGCAATGAGCAGTTCTTC.